This T cell receptor beta chain was retrieved from a study of blood T cell repertoires in COVID-19. From germline, CDR1 is MNHEY and CDR2 SMNVEV (reference sequence). This CDR3 is built from 13 residues. The V and J ends lost 8 bases and 2 bases, in that order; junction bases with no gene match: 5. Method: immunoSEQ multiplex PCR; TCRdb's copy keeps in-frame clones and lacks some. The sample contains about 280,000 clones, 85% of which appear only once. The sample taken for sequencing was peripheral blood. The chain has TRBV27 and TRBJ2-7, with 8 nucleotides matching TRBD2. The sequence was obtained from a human donor in a cohort sampled during active COVID-19. DNA for the CDR3: TGTGCCAGCGGAGCCGGGGGGGCCTACGAGCAGTACTTC. This gives the protein CASGAGGAYEQYF.